The clone carrying this T cell receptor (beta chain) was picked up many times. This sample is drawn from a study of T-cell reconstitution after alpha-beta-depleted transplantation in children. Unique molecular identifiers were used to barcode this TCRbeta library. A single record per CDR3 protein comes from TCRdb applying MiXCR to the PCR reads. Among around 200,000 distinct CDR3 sequences listed, under 9.5% were seen once. Trimming took off 5 bases at V and 2 bases at J, with 12 bases between the two ends. The CDR3 totals 14 residues. The receptor comes from a human donor who donated a stem cell graft to a child with acute lymphoblastic leukemia. The genes are TRBV12-3 or TRBV12-4 and TRBJ1-2; D is unclear. Sequencing was performed on PBMCs from the stem cell graft donor, taken from the stem cell graft. CDR3 region: CASSGPRSNYGYTF. CDR3 bases: TGTGCCAGCAGTGGACCGAGATCCAACTATGGCTACACCTTC.